This note documents a single T cell receptor beta chain sequence. The data were produced by immunoSEQ multiplex PCR, yet TCRdb's version contains in-frame clones alone and is incomplete. The sample lists about 200,000 clones; roughly nine tenths were seen once. The data are from a study of blood T cell repertoires in COVID-19. Germline CDR1 is LNHDA and CDR2 is SQIVND (reference sequence). This CDR3 region has 13 residues. V lost 5 bases to trimming and J lost 5 bases, with 12 bases between them. The rearrangement links TRBV19 to TRBJ1-1, with D uncertain. The sequence was collected from a man aged 55 to 70 with COVID-19, enrolled during active disease. The sequenced sample consisted of peripheral blood. Here the CDR3 DNA reads TGTGCCAGTAGTTATTTTCGGGAAACTGAAGCTTTCTTT. This gives the protein CASSYFRETEAFF.